This T cell receptor (beta chain) was sequenced during a study of blood T cells in healthy people across ages. About the study: T cells yielded about one barcoded beta molecule per two cells through template switching.

The V segment lost 5 bases and the J segment 7 bases; nucleotides outside the gene matches: 8. Per germline, CDR1 SGHVS and CDR2 FQNEAQ. This CDR3 is 16 amino acids long. Every donor provided 7.5 to 10 milliliters of peripheral blood. About this clonotype: Its specificity is unknown.

Primers used in a second PCR of roughly 7 to 11 cycles were a sample-barcoded 5' primer and a J-beta primer mix. MiXCR, run by TCRdb on the 5' RACE reads, gives a single entry per CDR3 protein. The sample contains around 1,800,000 distinct CDR3 sequences, roughly 43% of which appear only once. Whole-study results and caveats: Naive CD4+ cells and diversity were both higher in long-lived donors than in aged donors. Unsorted PBMC material precluded a definitive naive versus antigen-experienced comparison.

This TCR came from a human donor in good health. Material: blood. The chain combines TRBV7-8 with TRBJ2-1, with TRBD2 matching over 13 bases. The CDR3 reads CASSQLAGGPRNEQFF. The CDR3 DNA reads TGTGCCAGCAGCCAACTAGCGGGGGGGCCGAGAAATGAGCAGTTCTTC.